The TCR beta chain under discussion was sequenced for a study of blood T cells in healthy people across ages. A second roughly 6 to 11 cycle PCR used barcoded and J-beta primers. Each sample yielded at least 2.5 million CDR3-containing paired-end reads. From the 5' RACE reads, TCRdb called clonotypes with MiXCR, one entry per CDR3 protein. The data contain 780,000 or so distinct CDR3 sequences, roughly 50% of them singletons. The people who gave samples were healthy Caucasians from Russia, aged roughly 6 to 95. Isolation yielded PBMCs, at least 7 million per sample, in every case. This clonotype was detected many times. V lost 4 bases and J lost 3; bases outside the gene matches: 7. The CDR3 is 15 amino acids. Germline V gene sequence: CDR1 KGHDR, CDR2 SFDVKD.

The chain combines TRBV24-1 with TRBJ2-7; 8 bases line up with TRBD2. Input material: blood. The TCR was taken from an elderly man in good health. The CDR3 reads CATSETAGAVYEQYF. CDR3 coding DNA: TGTGCCACCAGTGAAACAGCGGGAGCGGTCTACGAGCAGTACTTC.